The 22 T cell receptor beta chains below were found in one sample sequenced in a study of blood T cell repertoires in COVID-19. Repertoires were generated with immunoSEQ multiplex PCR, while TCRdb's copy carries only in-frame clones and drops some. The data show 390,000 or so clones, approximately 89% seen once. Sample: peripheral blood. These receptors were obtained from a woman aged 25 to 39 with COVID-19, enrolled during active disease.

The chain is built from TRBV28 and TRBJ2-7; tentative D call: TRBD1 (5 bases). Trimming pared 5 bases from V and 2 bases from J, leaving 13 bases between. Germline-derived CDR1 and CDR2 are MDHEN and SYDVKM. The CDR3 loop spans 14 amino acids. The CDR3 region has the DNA TGTGCCAGCAGTGTTAAGGTCAGGGCCTACGAGCAGTACTTC. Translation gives CASSVKVRAYEQYF.

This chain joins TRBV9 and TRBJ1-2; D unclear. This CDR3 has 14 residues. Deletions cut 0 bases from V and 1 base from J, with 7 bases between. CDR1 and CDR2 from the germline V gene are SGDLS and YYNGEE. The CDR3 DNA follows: TGTGCCAGCAGCGTAGCTTACAATAACTATGGCTACACCTTC. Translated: CASSVAYNNYGYTF.

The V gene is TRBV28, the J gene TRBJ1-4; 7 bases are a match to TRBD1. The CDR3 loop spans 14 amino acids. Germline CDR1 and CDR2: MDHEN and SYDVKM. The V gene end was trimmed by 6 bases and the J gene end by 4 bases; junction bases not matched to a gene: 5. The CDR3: CASSRDRSNEKLFF. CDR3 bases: TGTGCCAGCAGCCGGGACAGAAGTAATGAAAAACTGTTTTTT.

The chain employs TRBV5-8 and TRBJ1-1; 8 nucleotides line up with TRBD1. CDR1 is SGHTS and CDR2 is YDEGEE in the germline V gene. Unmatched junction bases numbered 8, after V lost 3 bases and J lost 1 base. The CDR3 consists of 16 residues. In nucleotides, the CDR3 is TGTGCCAGCAGCTCACCAGGACAGGGCAAGAACACTGAAGCTTTCTTT. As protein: CASSSPGQGKNTEAFF.

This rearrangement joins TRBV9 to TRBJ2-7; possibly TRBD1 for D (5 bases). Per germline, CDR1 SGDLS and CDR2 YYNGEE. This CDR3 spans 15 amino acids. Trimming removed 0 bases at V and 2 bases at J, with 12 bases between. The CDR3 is CASSVGEQATYEQYF. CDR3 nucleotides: TGTGCCAGCAGCGTAGGCGAACAGGCAACCTACGAGCAGTACTTC.

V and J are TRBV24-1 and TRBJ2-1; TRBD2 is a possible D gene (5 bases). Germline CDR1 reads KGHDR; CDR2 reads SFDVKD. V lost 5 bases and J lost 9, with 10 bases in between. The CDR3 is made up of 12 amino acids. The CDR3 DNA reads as TGTGCCACCAGTGCCGGGAAGACTGAGCAGTTCTTC. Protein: CATSAGKTEQFF.

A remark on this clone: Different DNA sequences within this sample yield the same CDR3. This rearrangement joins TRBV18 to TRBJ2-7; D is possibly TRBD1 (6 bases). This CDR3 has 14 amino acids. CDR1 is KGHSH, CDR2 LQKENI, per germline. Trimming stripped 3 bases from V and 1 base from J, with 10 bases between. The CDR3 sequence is CASSPGQGSYEQYF. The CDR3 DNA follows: TGTGCCAGCTCACCCGGCCAGGGGTCCTACGAGCAGTACTTC.

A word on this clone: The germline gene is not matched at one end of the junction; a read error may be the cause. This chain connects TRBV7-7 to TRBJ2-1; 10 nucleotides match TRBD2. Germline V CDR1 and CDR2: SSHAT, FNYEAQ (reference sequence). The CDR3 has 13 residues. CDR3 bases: TGTGCTAGCAGCTCCGGGACTAGCGAGGAGCAGTTCTTC. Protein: CASSSGTSEEQFF.

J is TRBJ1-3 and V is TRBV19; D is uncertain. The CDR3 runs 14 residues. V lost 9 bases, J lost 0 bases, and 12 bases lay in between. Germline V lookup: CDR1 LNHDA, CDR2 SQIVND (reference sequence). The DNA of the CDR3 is TGTGCCAGCGAATCTGGGAGCTCTGGAAACACCATATATTTT. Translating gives CASESGSSGNTIYF. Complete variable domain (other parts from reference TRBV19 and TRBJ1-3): DGGITQSPKYLFRKEGQNVTLSCEQNLNHDAMYWYRQDPGQGLRLIYYSQIVNDFQKGDIAEGYSVSREKKESFPLTVTSAQKNPTAFYLCASESGSSGNTIYFGEGSWLTVV.

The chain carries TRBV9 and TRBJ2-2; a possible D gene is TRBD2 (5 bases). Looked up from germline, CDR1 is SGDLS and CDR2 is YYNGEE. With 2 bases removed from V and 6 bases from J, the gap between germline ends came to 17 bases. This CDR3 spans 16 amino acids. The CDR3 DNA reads TGTGCCAGCAGCGTCTTGGGTCTAGCAGTCGCCGGGGAGCTGTTTTTT. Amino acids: CASSVLGLAVAGELFF. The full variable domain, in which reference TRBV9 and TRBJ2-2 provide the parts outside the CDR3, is DSGVTQTPKHLITATGQRVTLRCSPRSGDLSVYWYQQSLDQGLQFLIQYYNGEERAKGNILERFSAQQFPDLHSELNLSSLELGDSALYFCASSVLGLAVAGELFFGEGSRLTVL.

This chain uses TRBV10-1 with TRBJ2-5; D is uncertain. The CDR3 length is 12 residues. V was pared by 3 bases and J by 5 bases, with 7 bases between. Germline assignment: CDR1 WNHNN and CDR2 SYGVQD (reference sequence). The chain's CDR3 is CASSDHGETQYF. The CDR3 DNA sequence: TGCGCCAGCAGTGATCACGGGGAGACCCAGTACTTC.

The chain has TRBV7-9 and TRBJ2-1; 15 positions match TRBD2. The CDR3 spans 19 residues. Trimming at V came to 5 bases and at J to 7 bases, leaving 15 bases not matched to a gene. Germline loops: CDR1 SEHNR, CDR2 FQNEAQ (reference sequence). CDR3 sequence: CASSGDPGLAGGPRNEQFF. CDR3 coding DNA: TGTGCCAGCAGCGGGGATCCGGGACTAGCGGGAGGCCCTAGGAATGAGCAGTTCTTC. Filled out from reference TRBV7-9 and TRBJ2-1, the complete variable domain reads DTGVSQNPRHKITKRGQNVTFRCDPISEHNRLYWYRQTLGQGPEFLTYFQNEAQLEKSRLLSDRFSAERPKGSFSTLEIQRTEQGDSAMYLCASSGDPGLAGGPRNEQFFGPGTRLTVL.

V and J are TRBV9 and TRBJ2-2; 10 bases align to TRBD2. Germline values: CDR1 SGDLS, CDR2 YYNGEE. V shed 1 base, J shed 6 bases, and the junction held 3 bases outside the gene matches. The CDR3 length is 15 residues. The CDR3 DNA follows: TGTGCCAGCAGCGTAAAAGCGGGAGGGCCCGGGGAGCTGTTTTTT. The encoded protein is CASSVKAGGPGELFF.

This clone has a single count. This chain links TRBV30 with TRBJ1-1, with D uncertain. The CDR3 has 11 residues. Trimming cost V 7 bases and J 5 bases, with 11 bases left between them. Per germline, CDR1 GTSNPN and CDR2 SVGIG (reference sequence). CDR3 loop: CASRRETEAFF. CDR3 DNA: TGTGCCTCCCGCCGCGAAACTGAAGCTTTCTTT.

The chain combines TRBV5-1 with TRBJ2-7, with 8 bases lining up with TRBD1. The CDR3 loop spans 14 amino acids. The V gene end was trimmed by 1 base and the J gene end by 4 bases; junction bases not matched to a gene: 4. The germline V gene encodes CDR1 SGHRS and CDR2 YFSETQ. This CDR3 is CASSLTTGAYEQYF. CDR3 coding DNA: TGCGCCAGCAGCTTGACGACAGGGGCTTACGAGCAGTACTTC.

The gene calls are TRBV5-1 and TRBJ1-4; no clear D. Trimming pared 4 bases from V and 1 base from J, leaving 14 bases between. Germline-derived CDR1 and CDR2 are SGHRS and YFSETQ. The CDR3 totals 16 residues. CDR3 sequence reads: CASSRRGTQTNEKLFF. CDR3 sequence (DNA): TGCGCCAGCAGCCGCCGGGGAACGCAAACTAATGAAAAACTGTTTTTT.

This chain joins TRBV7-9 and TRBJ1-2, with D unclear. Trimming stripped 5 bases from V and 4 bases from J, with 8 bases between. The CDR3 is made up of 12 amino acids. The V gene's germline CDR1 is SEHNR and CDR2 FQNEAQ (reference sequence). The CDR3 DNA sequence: TGTGCCAGCAGCCACGACACCTATGGCTACACCTTC. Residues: CASSHDTYGYTF.

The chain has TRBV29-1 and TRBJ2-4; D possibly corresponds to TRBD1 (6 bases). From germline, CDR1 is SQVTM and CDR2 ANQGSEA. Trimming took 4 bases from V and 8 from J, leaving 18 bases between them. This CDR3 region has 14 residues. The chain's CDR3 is CSVVADGQWDIQYF. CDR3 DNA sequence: TGCAGCGTTGTTGCTGATGGACAGTGGGACATTCAGTACTTC.

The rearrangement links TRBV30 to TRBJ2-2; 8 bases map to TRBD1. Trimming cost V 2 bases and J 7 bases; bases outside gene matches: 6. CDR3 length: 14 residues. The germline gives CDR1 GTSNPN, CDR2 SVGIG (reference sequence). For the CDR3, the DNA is TGTGCCTGGAGTCCCAGGGGGCGGGTCGGGGAGCTGTTTTTT. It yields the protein CAWSPRGRVGELFF.

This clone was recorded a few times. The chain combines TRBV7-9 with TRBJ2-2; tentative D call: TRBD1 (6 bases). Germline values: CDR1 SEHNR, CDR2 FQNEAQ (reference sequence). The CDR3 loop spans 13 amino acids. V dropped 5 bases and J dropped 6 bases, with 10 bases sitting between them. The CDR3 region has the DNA TGTGCCAGCAGCGTCGACAGGCCCGGGGAGCTGTTTTTT. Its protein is CASSVDRPGELFF.

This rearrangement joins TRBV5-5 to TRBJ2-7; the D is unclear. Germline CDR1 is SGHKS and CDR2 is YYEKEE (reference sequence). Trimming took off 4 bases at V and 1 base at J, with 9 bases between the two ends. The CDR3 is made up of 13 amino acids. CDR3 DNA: TGTGCCAGCAGCCCCGTCCGGTCCTACGAGCAGTACTTC. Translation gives CASSPVRSYEQYF.

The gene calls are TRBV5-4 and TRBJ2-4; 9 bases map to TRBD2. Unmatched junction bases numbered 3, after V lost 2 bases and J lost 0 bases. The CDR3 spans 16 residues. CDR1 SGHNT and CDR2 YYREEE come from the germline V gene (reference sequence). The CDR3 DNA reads TGTGCCAGCAGCTTATCTAGCGGGATAGCCAAAAACATTCAGTACTTC. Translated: CASSLSSGIAKNIQYF.